These 18 T cell receptor beta chains were sequenced from one sample in a study of cytomegalovirus exposure and HLA in healthy donors. Primers: 60 Vbeta forward and 13 Jbeta reverse. Only in-frame clones appear in the TCRdb table, and some are missing; sequencing was by immunoSEQ multiplex PCR. The repertoire holds 130,000 to 150,000 clones, with approximately 71% as singletons. The source material was PBMCs. The origin of the receptors is a woman in her forties or fifties in good health and CMV-seronegative.

J is TRBJ1-6 and V is TRBV7-8; D unclear. The CDR3 spans 14 residues. Germline CDR1 is SGHVS and CDR2 is FQNEAQ. V lost 1 base and J 3 bases, leaving 4 bases between the germline ends. CDR3 nucleotides: TGTGCCAGCAGCTTAGGCAGCTATAATTCACCCCTCCACTTT. Protein product: CASSLGSYNSPLHF.

This clone has just a few counts. The chain is built from TRBV11-2 and TRBJ2-1; D perhaps matches TRBD1 (6 bases). The ends were cut back, 5 bases at V and 5 bases at J, with 16 bases in the middle. CDR1 is SGHAT, CDR2 FQNNGV, per germline. The CDR3 extends over 15 amino acids. In DNA, the CDR3 is TGTGCCAGCAGCCTGTTAGTGGGGGCGCACAATGAGCAGTTCTTC. Residues: CASSLLVGAHNEQFF. The whole variable domain, filled in from reference TRBV11-2 and TRBJ2-1, reads EAGVAQSPRYKIIEKRQSVAFWCNPISGHATLYWYQQILGQGPKLLIQFQNNGVVDDSQLPKDRFSAERLKGVDSTLKIQPAKLEDSAVYLCASSLLVGAHNEQFFGPGTRLTVL.

The chain is built from TRBV11-3 and TRBJ2-3; D gene uncertain. V was cut by 4 bases and J by 8 bases, with 13 bases left in between. Looked up from germline, CDR1 is SGHNT and CDR2 is YENEEA. The CDR3 extends over 13 amino acids. The CDR3 coding sequence is TGTGCCAGCAGCTCCCACGAGTACGGTACGCAGTATTTT. This encodes CASSSHEYGTQYF.

The rearrangement links TRBV7-9 to TRBJ2-7; the match to TRBD1 covers 9 bases. This CDR3 spans 15 amino acids. Germline assignment: CDR1 SEHNR and CDR2 FQNEAQ (reference sequence). J lost 3 bases, V lost 5 bases, and 8 bases had no gene match. CDR3 coding DNA: TGTGCCAGCAGCCGCCGGGACAGGGAGTTCTACGAGCAGTACTTC. It is translated as CASSRRDREFYEQYF.

This clone has only one observation. The chain uses TRBV6-6 and TRBJ1-5; 9 bases line up with TRBD1. The CDR3 has 14 amino acids. CDR1 is MNHNY and CDR2 is SVGAGI in the germline V gene (reference sequence). Trimming removed 1 base from V and 7 bases from J; junction bases left unmatched: 2. The CDR3 nucleotides are TGTGCCAGCAGTTACTGGGACAGGGAACAGCCCCAGCATTTT. This gives the protein CASSYWDREQPQHF.

The chain joins TRBV19 to TRBJ1-2; no reliable D call. Trimming stripped 3 bases from V and 5 bases from J, with 13 bases between. Germline CDR1 reads LNHDA; CDR2 reads SQIVND (reference sequence). This CDR3 has 14 amino acids. The CDR3 here is CASSIGRRVYGYTF. CDR3 nucleotides: TGTGCCAGTAGTATTGGACGGCGGGTATATGGCTACACCTTC.

The gene calls are TRBV29-1 and TRBJ1-1; the match to TRBD1 covers 9 bases. CDR1 SQVTM and CDR2 ANQGSEA come from the germline V gene. J gave up 4 bases and V 5 bases, and 8 bases lay outside the gene matches. This CDR3 spans 14 amino acids. The CDR3 nucleotides are TGCAGCGTTTCTTCTACAGGGGGCCCCACTGAAGCTTTCTTT. It yields the protein CSVSSTGGPTEAFF.

Comment on this clone: One end of the junction varies from germline; a read error may be responsible. The chain recombines TRBV7-7 with TRBJ2-3; D is uncertain. This CDR3 is built from 15 residues. CDR1 and CDR2 (germline): SSHAT, FNYEAQ (reference sequence). The CDR3 coding sequence is TGTGCTAGCAGCTTAGCTGCAGGTAGCACAGATACGCAGTATTTT. Its protein is CASSLAAGSTDTQYF.

This sequence joins TRBV15 and TRBJ1-2; a weak D match, TRBD1 (6 bases). V lost 5 bases and J lost 3, with 19 bases in between. CDR1 is LNHNV, CDR2 YYDKDF, per germline (reference sequence). The length of the CDR3 is 16 residues. The CDR3 sequence: CATSPPRGGLDYGYTF. CDR3 sequence (DNA): TGTGCCACCAGCCCCCCTAGGGGGGGCCTAGACTATGGCTACACCTTC.

The table lists this clone with a count of one. V usage is TRBV7-8 and J usage is TRBJ2-3; 7 nucleotides match TRBD1. The J segment lost 1 base and the V segment lost 1 base, leaving 5 bases of the junction unmatched. Germline V gene sequence: CDR1 SGHVS, CDR2 FQNEAQ. This CDR3 has 16 residues. The CDR3 nucleotides are TGTGCCAGCAGCTTAGTTGCTGGACAGGGCACAGATACGCAGTATTTT. As protein: CASSLVAGQGTDTQYF.

The CDR3 protein is CASSEWGVANTGELFF. In DNA form, the CDR3 reads TGCGCCAGCAGTGAGTGGGGGGTGGCGAACACCGGGGAGCTGTTTTTT. The V and J genes are TRBV10-1 and TRBJ2-2; TRBD2 is a possible D gene (6 bases). The CDR3 covers 16 residues. Trimming pared 1 base from V and 0 bases from J, leaving 9 bases between. CDR1 is WNHNN and CDR2 is SYGVQD in the germline V gene (reference sequence).

This chain uses TRBV7-2 with TRBJ2-2, with D possibly matching TRBD1 (6 bases). CDR1 and CDR2 (germline): SGHTA, FQGNSA. V gave up 5 bases and J gave up 6 bases, with 10 bases separating them. CDR3 size: 13 residues. The CDR3 region is CASSTQGPGELFF. The CDR3 bases are TGTGCCAGCAGCACCCAGGGGCCCGGGGAGCTGTTTTTT.

The rearrangement joins TRBV28 to TRBJ1-3, with a weak D call TRBD1 (6 bases). With 4 bases removed from V and 7 bases from J, the gap between germline ends came to 17 bases. Germline CDR1 reads MDHEN; CDR2 reads SYDVKM. The CDR3 contains 15 residues. Written as DNA, the CDR3 is TGTGCCAGCAGTTCCTACCGGGACATAGGGAACACCATATATTTT. This sequence encodes CASSSYRDIGNTIYF.

The chain carries TRBV27 and TRBJ2-3, with unresolved D. Trimming cost V 1 base and J 3 bases, with 11 bases left between them. The CDR3 totals 15 residues. Germline loops: CDR1 MNHEY, CDR2 SMNVEV (reference sequence). The CDR3 protein is CASSLYPLQTDTQYF. CDR3 bases: TGTGCCAGCAGTTTATATCCCTTACAGACAGATACGCAGTATTTT.

This clone was detected only a few times. The J gene is TRBJ2-3, the V gene TRBV29-1; tentative D call: TRBD2 (5 bases). CDR1 and CDR2 (germline): SQVTM, ANQGSEA. The CDR3 is made up of 15 amino acids. The V and J ends lost 5 bases and 6 bases respectively, with 21 bases between them. The CDR3 nucleotides read TGCAGCGTTACCAGGCCGGGGTCGATAGGGGATACGCAGTATTTT. Translation gives CSVTRPGSIGDTQYF.

There are a few counts of this clone. The rearrangement uses TRBV6-1 and TRBJ1-5, with 8 bases that match TRBD1. V lost 3 bases, J lost 0 bases, and 10 bases stayed unmatched. This CDR3 region has 18 residues. Germline CDR1 and CDR2: MNHNS and SASEGT. The CDR3 region has the DNA TGTGCCAGCAGTGATGTAGAGACAGGGGCTTATAGCAATCAGCCCCAGCATTTT. Its protein is CASSDVETGAYSNQPQHF.

The chain combines TRBV4-1 with TRBJ1-5; TRBD1 agrees at 7 bases. CDR1 MGHRA and CDR2 YSYEKL come from the germline V gene. The ends lost 1 base at V and 3 bases at J; junction bases unmatched: 6. The CDR3 loop spans 16 amino acids. The CDR3 spells CASSQVTGASNQPQHF. CDR3 DNA: TGCGCCAGCAGCCAAGTAACAGGGGCCTCCAATCAGCCCCAGCATTTT.

This clone was seen only once. The chain has TRBV28 and TRBJ2-3; no firm D call. Germline V CDR1 and CDR2: MDHEN, SYDVKM. The CDR3 contains 12 residues. V shed 4 bases and J shed 6 bases, with 8 bases lying between them. In DNA form, the CDR3 reads TGTGCCAGCAGTTCCTACCCGGATACGCAGTATTTT. It translates to CASSSYPDTQYF.